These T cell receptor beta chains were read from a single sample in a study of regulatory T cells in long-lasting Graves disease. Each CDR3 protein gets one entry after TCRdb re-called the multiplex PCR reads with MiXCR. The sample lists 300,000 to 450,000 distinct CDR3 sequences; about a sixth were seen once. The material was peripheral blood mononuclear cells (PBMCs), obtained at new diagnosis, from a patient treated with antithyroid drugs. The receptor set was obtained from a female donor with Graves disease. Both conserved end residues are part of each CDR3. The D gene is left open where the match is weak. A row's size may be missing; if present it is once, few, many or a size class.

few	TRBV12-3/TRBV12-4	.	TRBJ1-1	TGTGCCAGCAGTTCGAGGGTGCGCACTGAAGCTTTCTTT	CASSSRVRTEAFF
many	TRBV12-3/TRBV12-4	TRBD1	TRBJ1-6	TGTGCCAGCAGCCTCGGGACAGGCCCGTCACCCCTCCACTTT	CASSLGTGPSPLHF
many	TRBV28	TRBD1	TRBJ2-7	TGTGCCAGCAGTTTAGAAGTTAGGACAGGGAGCTACGAGCAGTACTTC	CASSLEVRTGSYEQYF
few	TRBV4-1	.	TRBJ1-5	TGCGCCAGCAGCCAAGAAATGGGAAGAGATCAGCCCCAGCATTTT	CASSQEMGRDQPQHF
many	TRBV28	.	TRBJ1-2	TGTGCCAGCAGTTTATGGGACCCAACGGAGGTGCTTTTAGCTAACTATGGCTACACCTTC	CASSLWDPTEVLLANYGYTF
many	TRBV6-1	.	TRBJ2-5	TGTGCCAGCAGTCTTGGAGGGGGGGACGAGACCCAGTACTTC	CASSLGGGDETQYF
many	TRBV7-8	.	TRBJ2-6	TGTGCCAGCAGCTTAGAGGGAGATACTGGGGCCAACGTCCTGACTTTC	CASSLEGDTGANVLTF
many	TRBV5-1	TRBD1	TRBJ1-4	TGCGCCAGCAGCTTGGCCGGGACAGGGAATGAAAAACTGTTTTTT	CASSLAGTGNEKLFF
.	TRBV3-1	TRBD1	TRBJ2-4	TGTGCCAGCAGCCAAGGTGGGACAGAACTAGCCAAAAACATTCAGTACTTC	CASSQGGTELAKNIQYF
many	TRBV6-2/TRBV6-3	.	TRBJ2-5	TGTGCCAGCAGTTACTCGAACTACCAAGAGACCCAGTACTTC	CASSYSNYQETQYF
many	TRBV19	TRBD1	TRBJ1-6	TGTGCCAGTAGAGAGCCCTCCGGGACAGCTAATTCACCCCTCCACTTT	CASREPSGTANSPLHF
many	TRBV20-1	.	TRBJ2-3	TGCAGTGCTTTAGGGTTGTCAGATACGCAGTATTTT	CSALGLSDTQYF
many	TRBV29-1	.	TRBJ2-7	TGCAGCGTTATAGTTCCGGGCTACGAGCAGTACTTC	CSVIVPGYEQYF
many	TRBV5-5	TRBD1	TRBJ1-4	TGTGCCAGCAGCCTCGGACAGGATGATCAACTGTTTTTT	CASSLGQDDQLFF
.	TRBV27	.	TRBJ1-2	TGTGCCAGCAGTACAGGCTTTGATGGCTACACCTTC	CASSTGFDGYTF
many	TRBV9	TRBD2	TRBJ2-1	TGTGCCAGCAGCGTAGTGGGCGGGGGGTCGGGGAATGAGCAGTTCTTC	CASSVVGGGSGNEQFF
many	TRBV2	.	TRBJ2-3	TGTGCCAGCAGTGAACGGCAGACCGACACAGATACGCAGTATTTT	CASSERQTDTDTQYF
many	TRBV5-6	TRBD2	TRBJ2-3	TGTGCCAGCAGCTTTGATAGCGGGGGGCCGCCAGATACGCAGTATTTT	CASSFDSGGPPDTQYF
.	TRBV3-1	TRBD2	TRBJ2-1	TGTGCCAGCAGCCATGCGAGCGGGAGGGGTCGGGGCAATGAGCAGTTCTTC	CASSHASGRGRGNEQFF
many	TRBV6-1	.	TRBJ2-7	TGTGCCAGCAGTCAGGGGCGGCAGGAGTACTTC	CASSQGRQEYF
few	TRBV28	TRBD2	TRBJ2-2	TGTGCCAGCGGCGCGGGAGGGAACACCGGGGAGCTGTTTTTT	CASGAGGNTGELFF
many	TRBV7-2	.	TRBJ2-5	TGTGCCAGCAGCTTCCCGGAGACCCAGTACTTC	CASSFPETQYF
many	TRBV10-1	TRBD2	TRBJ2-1	TGCGCCAGCAGTGGAGGGCTAGCGGGGGTATTTAACAATGAGCAGTTCTTC	CASSGGLAGVFNNEQFF
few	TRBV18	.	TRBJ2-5	TGTGCCAGCTCACCATCCGTCGGCCAAGAGACCCAGTACTTC	CASSPSVGQETQYF
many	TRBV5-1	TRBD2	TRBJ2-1	TGCGCCAGCAGCCAGGGACTAGCGGGAAGGAATGAGCAGTTCTTC	CASSQGLAGRNEQFF
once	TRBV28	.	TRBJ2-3	TGTGCCAGCAGTTTCAGGGGCGAGTTCACAGATACGCAGTATTTT	CASSFRGEFTDTQYF
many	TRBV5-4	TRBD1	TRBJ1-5	TGTGCCAGCAGCCCGGGCGGGGACAGGGTTAATCAGCCCCAGCATTTT	CASSPGGDRVNQPQHF
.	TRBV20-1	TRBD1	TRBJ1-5	TGCAGTGCTTCGTCGGACAGGGAAAGCAATCAGCCCCAGCATTTT	CSASSDRESNQPQHF
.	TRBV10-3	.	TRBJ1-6	TGTGCCATCAGTGAGTTCGACAGCATCTCCAGCCGAAATAATTCACCCCTCCACTTT	CAISEFDSISSRNNSPLHF
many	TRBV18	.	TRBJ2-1	TGTGCCAGCTCACCACGCCCAGGGTCGGGGCATGAGCAGTTCTTC	CASSPRPGSGHEQFF
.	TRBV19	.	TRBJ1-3	TGTGCCAGTAGTCGTCCAGGGGTATCTGGAAACACCATATATTTT	CASSRPGVSGNTIYF
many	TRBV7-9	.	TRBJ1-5	TGTGCCAGCAGCTTAGGGGTCCTAGGTAGCAATCAGCCCCAGCATTTT	CASSLGVLGSNQPQHF
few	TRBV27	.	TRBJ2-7	TGTGCCAGCAGGCCGGGCTACGAGCAGTACTTC	CASRPGYEQYF
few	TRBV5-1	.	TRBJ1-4	TGCGCCAGCAGCTTCCAACCGATTGGGGGGACTAATGAAAAACTGTTTTTT	CASSFQPIGGTNEKLFF
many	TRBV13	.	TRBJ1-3	TGTGCCAGCAGCCCGTCGGGGCCCGGGCGTGGAGGAAACACCATATATTTT	CASSPSGPGRGGNTIYF
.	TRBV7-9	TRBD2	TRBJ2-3	TGTGCCAGCAGCTCGCGGGGGGACCACACAGATACGCAGTATTTT	CASSSRGDHTDTQYF
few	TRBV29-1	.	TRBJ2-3	TGCAGCGTTGAAGTTGGGGGGACAGATACGCAGTATTTT	CSVEVGGTDTQYF
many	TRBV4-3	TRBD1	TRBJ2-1	TGCGCCAGCAGCCCGATTGGACTGGGACAGCAGTACAATGAGCAGTTCTTC	CASSPIGLGQQYNEQFF
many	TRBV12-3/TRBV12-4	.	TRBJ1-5	TGTGCCAGCAGCCTGACATTTCGCAATCAGCCCCAGCATTTT	CASSLTFRNQPQHF
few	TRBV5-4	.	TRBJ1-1	TGTGCCAGCAACCCGGCACGGAACACTGAAGCTTTCTTT	CASNPARNTEAFF
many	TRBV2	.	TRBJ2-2	TGTGCCAGCAGGCGAGTAGAAACCGGGGAGCTGTTTTTT	CASRRVETGELFF
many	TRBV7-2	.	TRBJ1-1	TGTGCCAGCAGCCCTATGGAGACTGAAGCTTTCTTT	CASSPMETEAFF
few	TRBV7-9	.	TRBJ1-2	TGTGCCAGCAGCTTAGCGCGGCGGGAAGCCAACTATGGCTACACCTTC	CASSLARREANYGYTF
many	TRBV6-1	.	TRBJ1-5	TGTGCCAGCAGTCCTACCGGGACGCCCGAGGGACAGCCCCAGCATTTT	CASSPTGTPEGQPQHF
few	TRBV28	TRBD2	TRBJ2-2	TGTGCCAGCACCAGCGGGGGGCCTTCCGGGGAGCTGTTTTTT	CASTSGGPSGELFF
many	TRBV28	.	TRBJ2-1	TGTGCCACCAATAACAGAGCCCATGAGCAGTTCTTC	CATNNRAHEQFF
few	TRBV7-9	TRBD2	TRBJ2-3	TGTGCCAGCGTCTTCGGGAGGACGGGGGATACGCAGTATTTT	CASVFGRTGDTQYF
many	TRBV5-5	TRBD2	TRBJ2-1	TGTGCCAGCGCCCCGGGACTAGCGGGGGGGCGAGGCTCCTACAATGAGCAGTTCTTC	CASAPGLAGGRGSYNEQFF
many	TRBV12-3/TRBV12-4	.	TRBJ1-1	TGTGCCAGCACTCCGGACAGACTAAGAGCTTTCTTT	CASTPDRLRAFF
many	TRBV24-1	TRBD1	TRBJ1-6	TGTGCCACCCACAACCCGGGACAGGGGATGAGTTCACCCCTCCACTTT	CATHNPGQGMSSPLHF